The sequence of this TCR beta chain was determined in a study of blood T cells in healthy people across ages. General study results and limits: Roughly linearly, TCR beta diversity per million T cells fell as age increased.

For the second PCR, which ran for 7 to 11 cycles, a sample-barcoded 5' primer and a J-beta primer mix were used. TCRdb passed the 5' RACE reads through MiXCR, listing each CDR3 protein once. Found here are 800,000 or so distinct CDR3 sequences, roughly 25% of them singletons; the top ten hold more than 3%. Concerning this clonotype itself: Its antigen is unknown.

V trimming: 2 bases; J trimming: 4 bases; junction bases outside the gene matches: 5. The CDR3 totals 14 residues. The germline CDR1 and CDR2 sequences are MNHEY and SMNVEV (reference sequence). The sample also formed part of further work on T cells of mothers and their children. From that study: cDNA synthesis used all extracted RNA, about 1.5 ug per 15 ul.

The receptor's source is a boy younger than 18 in good health. The sequencing input was blood. The chain uses TRBV27 and TRBJ2-7, with 7 bases aligning to TRBD1. The CDR3 DNA reads as TGTGCCAGCAGTTTAGAAGGGGGCCGGTACGAGCAGTACTTC. Its protein is CASSLEGGRYEQYF.